These T cell receptor beta chains were read from a single sample in a study of cytomegalovirus exposure and HLA in healthy donors. The protocol was immunoSEQ multiplex PCR, while the TCRdb copy is restricted to in-frame clones and leaves out a portion. The sample has 95,000 to 150,000 clones; roughly 80% are singletons. Sequenced input: PBMCs. The receptors were gathered from a young man in good health and CMV-seronegative. CDR3s include the opening cysteine and the closing phenylalanine or tryptophan. D genes are given only for firm matches. Only part of the rows carry a size: once, few, many, or a class if the clone is expanded.

DNA	CDR3	D	V	size	J
TGTGCCAGCTCACCAAGGCTAGGCGGTACAGATACGCAGTATTTT	CASSPRLGGTDTQYF	-	TRBV18	-	TRBJ2-3
TGTGCCAGCAGCTTGGGACATTCGTCTAGCACAGATACGCAGTATTTT	CASSLGHSSSTDTQYF	-	TRBV5-5	-	TRBJ2-3
TGCGCCAGCAGTCGGACAGGGGGGCCTGGGGCCAACGGCCTGACTTTC	CASSRTGGPGANGLTF	TRBD1	TRBV5-1	-	TRBJ2-6
TGTGCCAGCAGTGAACCCCGGCGGGGCTCCTACGAGCAGTACTTC	CASSEPRRGSYEQYF	-	TRBV6-1	-	TRBJ2-7
TGCGCCAGCAGCCCGTCTCTTCTCTCCTACGAGCAGTACTTC	CASSPSLLSYEQYF	-	TRBV5-1	once	TRBJ2-7
TGTGCCAGCAGCTTGGGACAGGGGAAGAGTCAGCCCCAGCATTTT	CASSLGQGKSQPQHF	TRBD1	TRBV7-9	-	TRBJ1-5
TGTGCCATCAGTGGGGGACAGGGGTACAATGAGCAGTTCTTC	CAISGGQGYNEQFF	TRBD1	TRBV10-3	-	TRBJ2-1
TGTGCCACCAGCAGACCCTCCGGGACAAATCAAGAGACCCAGTACTTC	CATSRPSGTNQETQYF	-	TRBV15	few	TRBJ2-5
TGTGCCAGCAGGACAGGGATCGGTCCTGAAGCTTTCTTT	CASRTGIGPEAFF	TRBD1	TRBV6-5	few	TRBJ1-1
TGTGCCAGCAGCCCGTTTGGCACAGATACGCAGTATTTT	CASSPFGTDTQYF	-	TRBV4-2	-	TRBJ2-3
TGTGCCAGCAGCCCAGGGGTCACAGATACGCAGTATTTT	CASSPGVTDTQYF	-	TRBV11-3	few	TRBJ2-3
TGTGCCAGCAGTCTTTCGGGGGGGGCAGGAAACACCATATATTTT	CASSLSGGAGNTIYF	-	TRBV28	once	TRBJ1-3
TGCGCCAGCAGCTTGGCACCGCCGGGAGAGACCCAGTACTTC	CASSLAPPGETQYF	-	TRBV5-1	-	TRBJ2-5
TGTGCCAGCAGCTTGGGGGGAGGAGAGGGCAATCAGCCCCAGCATTTT	CASSLGGGEGNQPQHF	-	TRBV5-6	-	TRBJ1-5
TGTGCCAGCAGCTTAATATCGAGCGGGGGGCTTTACGAGCAGTACTTC	CASSLISSGGLYEQYF	TRBD2	TRBV9	few	TRBJ2-7
TGTGCCAGCACCGGCAGGGGGCGGGGTGAAGCTTTCTTT	CASTGRGRGEAFF	TRBD1	TRBV28	-	TRBJ1-1
TGTGCCAGCAGTTCCCGGGTAGCGGGCTACACCTTC	CASSSRVAGYTF	-	TRBV28	-	TRBJ1-2
TGTGCCAGCAGTGAAGGCAGGGGGCGGAGAACCGGGGAGCTGTTTTTT	CASSEGRGRRTGELFF	TRBD1	TRBV6-1	-	TRBJ2-2
TGTGCCAGCAGCTTTGACCGGGACTCATTTTCACCCCTCCACTTT	CASSFDRDSFSPLHF	-	TRBV7-9	-	TRBJ1-6
TGTGCCAGCAGTTACTCGCGGGGACAGGGATACGAGCAGTACTTC	CASSYSRGQGYEQYF	TRBD1	TRBV6-6	-	TRBJ2-7
TGTGCCAGCTCCCCCTACGGGGGGCCGACAGATACGCAGTATTTT	CASSPYGGPTDTQYF	-	TRBV7-2	-	TRBJ2-3
TGTGCCAGCAGTTTAGGCCAGGGGGCAAGCCCCTACGAGCAGTACTTC	CASSLGQGASPYEQYF	TRBD1	TRBV28	-	TRBJ2-7
TGTGCCTGGAGTCCCGGGTCCCCAATTGGCGAGCAGTACTTC	CAWSPGSPIGEQYF	-	TRBV30	-	TRBJ2-7
TGTGCCAGCAGCTTCCTGGGGGCGAATGAGCAGTTCTTC	CASSFLGANEQFF	-	TRBV7-9	-	TRBJ2-1
TGTGCCAGCAGCCTAGGAGGGGACAGGCCAGGGGAGCAGTACTTC	CASSLGGDRPGEQYF	TRBD1	TRBV5-4	once	TRBJ2-7
TGTGCCAGCTCACCACGAACGGCAGGGCGCACTGAAGCTTTCTTT	CASSPRTAGRTEAFF	-	TRBV18	-	TRBJ1-1
TGCAGCGCCCGGACTAGCGGGGGGGCTAGAAACATTCAGTACTTC	CSARTSGGARNIQYF	TRBD2	TRBV29-1	-	TRBJ2-4
TGTGCCAGCAGCTTCATCGGTCGGCAGGGAACATCTAGGGACTATGGCTACACCTTC	CASSFIGRQGTSRDYGYTF	-	TRBV7-9	-	TRBJ1-2
TGTGCCTGGAGTCCCGGGACAGGGGGTTTCACTGAAGCTTTCTTT	CAWSPGTGGFTEAFF	TRBD1	TRBV30	-	TRBJ1-1
TGTGCCAGCAGTCCACAGGGGGGGCCCCAGCATTTT	CASSPQGGPQHF	TRBD1	TRBV5-5	-	TRBJ1-5
TGTGCCAGCAGTCACCCACCGAGCGGGGGCATTAAAGAGACCCAGTACTTC	CASSHPPSGGIKETQYF	TRBD2	TRBV28	-	TRBJ2-5
TGTGCCAGTCGGGACAGATCAGAATTCAAGGGCACCCTCCACTTT	CASRDRSEFKGTLHF	TRBD1	TRBV19	-	TRBJ1-6
TGTGCCAGCAGCTTAGGGACTAGTAGAAATACGCAGTATTTT	CASSLGTSRNTQYF	TRBD2	TRBV5-6	-	TRBJ2-3
TGTGCCAGCAGCTCTCGGACAGGGGAGGACTATGGCTACACCTTC	CASSSRTGEDYGYTF	TRBD1	TRBV4-2	-	TRBJ1-2
TGTGCCAGCAGGGAGGGACTAGCGGGAGCCTACGAGCAGTACTTC	CASREGLAGAYEQYF	TRBD2	TRBV2	-	TRBJ2-7
TGCGCCAGCAGCTCAGGGACAGGGGGCTTTCTAGAGCCCCAGCATTTT	CASSSGTGGFLEPQHF	TRBD1	TRBV5-1	-	TRBJ1-5
TGTGCCAGCAGCTCCGGGACAGGGTCCTACGAGCAGTACTTC	CASSSGTGSYEQYF	TRBD1	TRBV28	-	TRBJ2-7
TGTGCCAGCAGCCCCCGAGCAGGGACTGGAAACACCATATATTTT	CASSPRAGTGNTIYF	-	TRBV11-2	few	TRBJ1-3
TGCGCCAGTACCGAAGTCGGACAGGGGGACGTGACCCAGTACTTC	CASTEVGQGDVTQYF	TRBD1	TRBV10-2	few	TRBJ2-5
TGTGCCAGCAGCTTAGCGGGACAAAATCAGCCCCAGCATTTT	CASSLAGQNQPQHF	-	TRBV11-2	few	TRBJ1-5
TGTGCCAGCAGTACCCCGGGACAGAGCTATAATTCACCCCTCCACTTT	CASSTPGQSYNSPLHF	TRBD1	TRBV28	-	TRBJ1-6
TGTGCCAGCAGCTCCCTAGAGTCGGGACAGGGGGCCGGGGAGCTGTTTTTT	CASSSLESGQGAGELFF	TRBD1	TRBV7-9	-	TRBJ2-2
TGTGCCAGCAGCTTAGGATCGCAGGGTGACACTGAAGCTTTCTTT	CASSLGSQGDTEAFF	-	TRBV11-3	-	TRBJ1-1
TGTGCCAGCAGCTTAGGGGGGGGGCCCGTCGGCGAGCAGTTCTTC	CASSLGGGPVGEQFF	-	TRBV7-9	few	TRBJ2-1
TGTGCCTGGAGTGTAGGGGGCCCTGGCTACACCTTC	CAWSVGGPGYTF	TRBD1	TRBV30	-	TRBJ1-2
TGTGCCAGCAAACCCGTCCCGGGGACAAATCAGCCCCAGCATTTT	CASKPVPGTNQPQHF	-	TRBV6-5	-	TRBJ1-5
TGTGCCACAGGGGCTGGGGCCAACGTCCTGACTTTC	CATGAGANVLTF	-	TRBV6-5	-	TRBJ2-6
TGTGCCAGCAGCCCATGGACAGGGAGTACCTATGGCTACACCTTC	CASSPWTGSTYGYTF	TRBD1	TRBV9	-	TRBJ1-2